The following is a TCR beta chain sequence with its context. The entry originates in a study of blood T cell repertoires in COVID-19. Looked up from germline, CDR1 is MNHEY and CDR2 is SVGAGI. CDR3 length equals 11 residues. The V end was cut by 9 bases, the J end by 5 bases, with 7 bases between. TCRdb's copy holds only in-frame clones and misses some; the assay was immunoSEQ multiplex PCR. The repertoire holds 130,000 to 150,000 clones, roughly 89% seen once, with less than 6% in the top ten. Sequencing was performed on PBMCs or T cells enriched from blood (not recorded which). The sequence derives from a woman between 45 and 60 years old who had been exposed to COVID-19. V is TRBV6-5 and J is TRBJ2-2, with unresolved D. DNA of the CDR3: TGTGCCAGTAGCCAGACCGGGGAGCTGTTTTTT. Its protein product is CASSQTGELFF.